What follows is one T cell receptor (beta chain) and its context. Its antigen is unknown. Researchers ran the PCR with 60 Vbeta and 13 Jbeta primers. This table comes from immunoSEQ multiplex PCR, and its TCRdb copy is limited to in-frame clones, with some not included. The sample holds under 150,000 clones, under 80% seen once. The germline V gene encodes CDR1 GTSNPN and CDR2 SVGIG (reference sequence). V was trimmed by 0 bases and J by 9 bases, leaving 6 bases between them. This CDR3 has 11 amino acids. The record originates from a study of cytomegalovirus exposure and HLA in healthy donors. Overall study findings and caveats: The study listed some 160 cytomegalovirus-associated TCR beta chains.

V and J are TRBV30 and TRBJ1-5, with D maybe TRBD1 (6 bases). The specimen was PBMCs. This sequence originates from a woman in her 40s in good health and CMV-seropositive. Here the CDR3 reads CAWSVGGPQHF. The CDR3 nucleotides are TGTGCCTGGAGTGTAGGGGGGCCCCAGCATTTT.